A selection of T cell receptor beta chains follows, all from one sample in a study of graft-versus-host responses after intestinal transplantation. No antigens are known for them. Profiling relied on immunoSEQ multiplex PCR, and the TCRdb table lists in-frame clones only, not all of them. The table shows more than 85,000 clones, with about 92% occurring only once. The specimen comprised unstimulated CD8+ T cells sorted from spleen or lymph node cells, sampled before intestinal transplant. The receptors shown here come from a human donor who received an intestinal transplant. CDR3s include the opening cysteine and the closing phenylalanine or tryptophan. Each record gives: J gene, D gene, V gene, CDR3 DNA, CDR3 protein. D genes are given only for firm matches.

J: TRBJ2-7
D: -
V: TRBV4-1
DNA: TGCGCCAGCAGCCAAGGGGGGACATACGACTACGAGCAGTACTTC
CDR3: CASSQGGTYDYEQYF

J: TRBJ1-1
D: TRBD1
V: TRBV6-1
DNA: TGTGCCAGCAGCGCAGGGGGCACTGAAGCTTTCTTT
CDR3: CASSAGGTEAFF

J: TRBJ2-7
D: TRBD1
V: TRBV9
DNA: TGTGCCAGCAGTGCGGGACAGGTGTCCTACGAGCAGTACTTC
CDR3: CASSAGQVSYEQYF

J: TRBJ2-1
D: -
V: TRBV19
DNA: TGTGCCAGTAGAATGGACGACAGCAGAAACAATGAGCAGTTCTTC
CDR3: CASRMDDSRNNEQFF

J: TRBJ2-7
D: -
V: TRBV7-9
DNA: TGTGCCAGCAGCCCTCAGACTTACGAGCAGTACTTC
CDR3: CASSPQTYEQYF

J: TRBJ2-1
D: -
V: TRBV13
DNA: TGTGCCAGCAGCTCCAGGGTTGAAGGTCACAATGAGCAGTTCTTC
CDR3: CASSSRVEGHNEQFF

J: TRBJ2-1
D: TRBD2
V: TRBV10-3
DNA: TGTGCCATCAGTGAGACTAGCGCGACCTACAATGAGCAGTTCTTC
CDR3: CAISETSATYNEQFF

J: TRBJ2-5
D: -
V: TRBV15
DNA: TGTGCCACCAGGTGGCTTCGGGAAGAGACCCAGTACTTC
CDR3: CATRWLREETQYF

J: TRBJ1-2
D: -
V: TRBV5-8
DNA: TGTGCCAGCAGCTTGGTAGGGCTAGCCCCCTTCTATGGCTACACCTTC
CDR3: CASSLVGLAPFYGYTF

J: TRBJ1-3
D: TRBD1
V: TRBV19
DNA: TGTGCCAGTAGTATCCTCGGACAGGGAGATGCCCCCTCTGGAAACACCATATATTTT
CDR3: CASSILGQGDAPSGNTIYF

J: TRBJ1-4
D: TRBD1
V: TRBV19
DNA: TGTGCCAGTAGTATGGGACAACAGGGGACAGGGGGTTCTGAAAAACTGTTTTTT
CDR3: CASSMGQQGTGGSEKLFF

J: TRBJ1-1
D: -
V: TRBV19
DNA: TGTGCCAGTAAGAACCCGGGTGAAGCTTTCTTT
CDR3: CASKNPGEAFF

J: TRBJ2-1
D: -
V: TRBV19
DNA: TGTGCCAGTAGTATGGGCGAGAGCTACAATGAGCAGTTCTTC
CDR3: CASSMGESYNEQFF

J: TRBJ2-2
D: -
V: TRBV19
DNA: TGTGCCAGTAGGAAAGAGGGTTACAGCGGGGAGCTGTTTTTT
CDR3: CASRKEGYSGELFF

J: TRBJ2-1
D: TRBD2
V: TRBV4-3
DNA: TGCGCCAGCAGCCAGAGTCTAGCGGGGAATGAGCAGTTCTTC
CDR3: CASSQSLAGNEQFF

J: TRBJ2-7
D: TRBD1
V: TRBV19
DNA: TGTGCCAGTAGATACTCCGGGACAGCTCTCTCCTACGAGCAGTACTTC
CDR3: CASRYSGTALSYEQYF

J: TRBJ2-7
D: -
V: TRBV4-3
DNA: TGCGCCAGCAGCCAAGATCGGGTATCGGGCGAGCAGTACTTC
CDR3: CASSQDRVSGEQYF

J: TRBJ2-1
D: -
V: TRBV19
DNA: TGTGCCAGTAGTCTCCTTTCCGGTGGTGAGCAGTTCTTC
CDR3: CASSLLSGGEQFF

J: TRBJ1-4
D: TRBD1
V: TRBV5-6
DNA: TGTGCCAGCAGCCAACGGATGGGACAGGGAAATGAAAAACTGTTTTTT
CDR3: CASSQRMGQGNEKLFF

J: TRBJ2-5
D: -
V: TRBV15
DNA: TGTGCCACCAGCAGAGATCGGGGTATCCAAGAGACCCAGTACTTC
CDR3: CATSRDRGIQETQYF

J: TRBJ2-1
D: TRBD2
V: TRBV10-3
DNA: TGTGCCATCAGTGAGGTAGCGGGGGCCTACAATGAGCAGTTCTTC
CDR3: CAISEVAGAYNEQFF

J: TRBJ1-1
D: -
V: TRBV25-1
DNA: TGTGCCAGCAGTCTACAGGGAATTAGTGAAGCTTTCTTT
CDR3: CASSLQGISEAFF

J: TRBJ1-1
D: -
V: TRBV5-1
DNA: TGCGCCAGCAGGGGCCTCAACGAAGCTTTCTTT
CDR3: CASRGLNEAFF

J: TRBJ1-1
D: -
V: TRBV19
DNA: TGTGCCAGTAGTTCCCAACCTCTGACAGGCAACCTTGAGGGAACTGAAGCTTTCTTT
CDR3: CASSSQPLTGNLEGTEAFF

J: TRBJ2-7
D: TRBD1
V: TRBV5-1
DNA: TGCGCCAGCAGCTGGACAGGGGCCCCCTACGAGCAGTACTTC
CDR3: CASSWTGAPYEQYF

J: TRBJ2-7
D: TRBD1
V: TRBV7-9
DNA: TGTGCCAGCAGCCACTGGACAGGGAACGAGCAGTACTTC
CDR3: CASSHWTGNEQYF

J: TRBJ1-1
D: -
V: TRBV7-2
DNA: TGTGCCAGCAGCTTAGGGGCGCCCGCTGAAGCTTTCTTT
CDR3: CASSLGAPAEAFF

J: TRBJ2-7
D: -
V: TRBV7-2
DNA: TGTGCCAGCAGCCCCAGCATGGGGGCGCCCTCCTACGAGCAGTACTTC
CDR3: CASSPSMGAPSYEQYF

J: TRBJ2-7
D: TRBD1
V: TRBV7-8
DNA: TGTGCCAGCAGCTTGTTAGGGGACAGCACCGAGCAGTACTTC
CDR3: CASSLLGDSTEQYF

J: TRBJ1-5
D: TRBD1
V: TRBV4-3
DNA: TGCGCCAGCAGCCCAAACACAGGGGCCGAACAGCCCCAGCATTTT
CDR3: CASSPNTGAEQPQHF

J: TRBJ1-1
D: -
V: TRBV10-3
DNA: TGTGCCATCAGTGATACGACAGGCCGAACAAGTGAAGCTTTCTTT
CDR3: CAISDTTGRTSEAFF